The 20 T cell receptor beta chains given below trace back to one sample, sequenced in a study of blood T cell repertoires in COVID-19. Generated by immunoSEQ multiplex PCR, the TCRdb table keeps only in-frame clones and is missing some. The table shows about 64,000 clones, with around four fifths occurring only once. The source material was peripheral blood. The receptors were gathered from an older man with acute or convalescent COVID-19.

The chain combines TRBV19 with TRBJ1-2; D ambiguous. Between the trimmed V and J ends, which lost 6 bases and 1 base, there was a span of 9 bases. The CDR3 sequence is 13 residues long. Looked up from germline, CDR1 is LNHDA and CDR2 is SQIVND (reference sequence). The CDR3 loop reads CASREVNNYGYTF. CDR3 sequence (DNA): TGTGCCAGTAGAGAGGTAAATAACTATGGCTACACCTTC.

The chain uses TRBV6-5 and TRBJ1-1, with D hard to call. Germline assignment: CDR1 MNHEY and CDR2 SVGAGI. The CDR3 loop spans 10 amino acids. Trimming removed 7 bases at V and 7 bases at J, with 7 bases between. The CDR3 loop reads CASKHLEAFF. CDR3 bases: TGTGCCAGCAAGCACCTTGAAGCTTTCTTT.

V and J are TRBV7-7 and TRBJ2-5, with D unresolved. V was clipped by 6 bases and J by 0 bases, with 11 bases between them. This CDR3 region has 14 residues. Germline lookup yields CDR1 SSHAT and CDR2 FNYEAQ (reference sequence). The CDR3 DNA reads as TGTGCCAGCAGGTTGTCGCAGAACCAAGAGACCCAGTACTTC. Protein: CASRLSQNQETQYF.

This chain uses TRBV18 with TRBJ2-2; TRBD1 is a possible D gene (6 bases). The CDR3 is made up of 16 amino acids. The V end lost 3 bases, the J end lost 0 bases, and 11 bases lay between the germline ends. Per germline, CDR1 KGHSH and CDR2 LQKENI. The CDR3 coding sequence is TGTGCCAGCTCACCTCTGACAGGCGCGAACACCGGGGAGCTGTTTTTT. This codes for CASSPLTGANTGELFF.

The V and J genes are TRBV7-6 and TRBJ2-3; D remains ambiguous. V was pared by 1 base and J by 2 bases, with 4 bases between. CDR3 size: 13 residues. Germline V lookup: CDR1 SGHVS, CDR2 FNYEAQ. The chain's CDR3 is CASSLGYTDTQYF. As DNA, the CDR3 is TGTGCCAGCAGCTTAGGTTACACAGATACGCAGTATTTT.

This clone was detected once. The rearrangement joins TRBV30 to TRBJ1-5; D gene unclear. Germline loops: CDR1 GTSNPN, CDR2 SVGIG (reference sequence). V was shortened by 8 bases and J by 0 bases, with 8 bases between the two germline ends. CDR3 length equals 12 residues. The CDR3 bases are TGTGCCCGCCGACATAGCAATCAGCCCCAGCATTTT. Translation gives CARRHSNQPQHF.

Concerning this clone itself: The junction shows a germline mismatch at one end, possibly a read error. The rearrangement links TRBV5-5 to TRBJ2-1; D remains ambiguous. The CDR3 is 15 amino acids. Germline V gene data show CDR1 as SGHKS and CDR2 as YYEKEE (reference sequence). The CDR3 region has the DNA TGTGCCAGCAGCTTGAACCCCGGCGGCTACGATGAGCAGTTCTTC. Its translation: CASSLNPGGYDEQFF.

The chain uses TRBV12-5 and TRBJ1-5; D is undetermined. The CDR3 totals 16 residues. CDR1 and CDR2 from the germline V gene are LGHNT and FRNRAP. Trimming removed 0 bases at V and 11 bases at J, with 20 bases between. The CDR3 region has the DNA TGTGCTAGTGGTTTGGTAAGCCCATCCTCAGGAGCGGCCCAGCATTTT. Its protein is CASGLVSPSSGAAQHF.

The rearrangement joins TRBV4-1 to TRBJ1-3; D may be TRBD1 (6 bases). CDR1 and CDR2 from the germline V gene are MGHRA and YSYEKL. The CDR3 covers 16 residues. The V end lost 4 bases, the J end lost 1 base, and 14 bases lay between the germline ends. CDR3 DNA: TGCGCCAGCAGCCGTTCGGACAGTGGGTCTGGAAACACCATATATTTT. Translated: CASSRSDSGSGNTIYF.

This sequence joins TRBV6-5 and TRBJ1-6, with D tentatively TRBD1 (6 bases). The V end lost 6 bases, the J end lost 8 bases, and 14 bases lay between the germline ends. Germline CDR1 is MNHEY and CDR2 is SVGAGI. The CDR3 spans 14 residues. The CDR3 nucleotides are TGTGCCAGCAGAACCGGATCAGGGGATTCACCCCTCCACTTT. Its protein product is CASRTGSGDSPLHF.

J is TRBJ1-2 and V is TRBV6-6, with 10 bases aligning to TRBD1. The CDR3 is 14 residues long. Germline lookup yields CDR1 MNHNY and CDR2 SVGAGI (reference sequence). V lost 6 bases and J lost 5; bases outside the gene matches: 6. CDR3 nucleotides: TGTGCCAGCAGACCACGACAGGGGGCTTATGGCTACACCTTC. It codes for CASRPRQGAYGYTF.

V usage is TRBV7-9 and J usage is TRBJ1-1; D gene uncertain. From germline, CDR1 is SEHNR and CDR2 FQNEAQ (reference sequence). The V and J ends lost 5 bases and 4 bases respectively, with 11 bases between them. There are 13 residues in the CDR3. CDR3 sequence reads: CASSPTRGTEAFF. The CDR3 nucleotides are TGTGCCAGCAGCCCTACACGGGGCACTGAAGCTTTCTTT.

The chain has TRBV7-9 and TRBJ2-7; 11 bases are a match to TRBD2. The ends lost 1 base at V and 2 bases at J; junction bases unmatched: 7. The germline V gene has CDR1 SEHNR and CDR2 FQNEAQ (reference sequence). This CDR3 is 17 amino acids long. The CDR3 region is CASSLDTSGRFTYEQYF. The CDR3 coding sequence is TGTGCCAGCAGCTTAGATACTAGCGGGAGATTCACCTACGAGCAGTACTTC.

V and J are TRBV11-1 and TRBJ2-7; 9 bases are a match to TRBD2. Losses at the gene ends were 6 bases for V and 6 bases for J; bases not matched to a gene: 6. The CDR3 totals 13 residues. CDR1 is SGHAT, CDR2 FQDESV, per germline (reference sequence). The CDR3 reads CASRAGGQTEQYF. CDR3 DNA sequence: TGTGCCAGCAGGGCGGGAGGGCAGACCGAGCAGTACTTC.

This chain connects TRBV4-1 to TRBJ1-3; 9 nucleotides match TRBD1. CDR3 size: 16 residues. Germline V CDR1 and CDR2: MGHRA, YSYEKL. V trimming: 4 bases; J trimming: 4 bases; junction bases outside the gene matches: 8. The chain's CDR3 is CASSRLGQGLGNTIYF. The CDR3 nucleotides read TGCGCCAGCAGCCGCTTGGGACAGGGTTTAGGAAACACCATATATTTT.

The J gene is TRBJ2-1, the V gene TRBV10-3; possibly TRBD2 for D (6 bases). CDR1 and CDR2 (germline): ENHRY, SYGVKD. V was cut by 2 bases and J by 0 bases, with 14 bases left in between. The CDR3 sequence is 17 residues long. As DNA, the CDR3 is TGTGCCATCAGTGAGGAATCTAGCGAGAGCTCCTACAATGAGCAGTTCTTC. Translating it yields CAISEESSESSYNEQFF.

The CDR3 protein is CASSAGGTNAETQYF. The CDR3 DNA follows: TGCGCCAGCAGTGCCGGCGGTACAAACGCAGAGACCCAGTACTTC. This chain connects TRBV10-1 to TRBJ2-5; D not certain. The ends were cut back, 4 bases at V and 4 bases at J, with 16 bases in the middle. CDR3 size: 15 residues. Germline V gene lookup returns CDR1 WNHNN and CDR2 SYGVQD (reference sequence).

J is TRBJ2-7 and V is TRBV7-9; 7 bases are shared with TRBD1. The CDR3 sequence is 15 residues long. V was pared by 4 bases and J by 0 bases, with 6 bases of the junction left unmatched. The germline gives CDR1 SEHNR, CDR2 FQNEAQ (reference sequence). The CDR3 sequence is CASSSQGQVSYEQYF. CDR3 sequence (DNA): TGTGCCAGCAGCTCCCAAGGACAGGTCTCCTACGAGCAGTACTTC.

There are a few counts of this clone. The chain employs TRBV19 and TRBJ1-5, with 7 nucleotides matching TRBD1. V shed 7 bases and J 4 bases; nucleotides not matched to a gene: 16. Germline V gives CDR1 LNHDA, CDR2 SQIVND (reference sequence). The CDR3 sequence is 17 residues long. This chain's CDR3 is CASKYFEGAMGNQPQHF. CDR3 bases: TGTGCCAGTAAATATTTTGAGGGGGCGATGGGGAATCAGCCCCAGCATTTT.

The gene calls are TRBV5-1 and TRBJ1-1; a possible D gene is TRBD1 (6 bases). The CDR3 is 13 residues long. Germline values: CDR1 SGHRS, CDR2 YFSETQ. The germline V and J ends were trimmed by 4 bases and 1 base, with 8 bases remaining between them. The CDR3 nucleotides read TGCGCCAGCAGCGAGGGACAGAACACTGAAGCTTTCTTT. Protein sequence: CASSEGQNTEAFF.